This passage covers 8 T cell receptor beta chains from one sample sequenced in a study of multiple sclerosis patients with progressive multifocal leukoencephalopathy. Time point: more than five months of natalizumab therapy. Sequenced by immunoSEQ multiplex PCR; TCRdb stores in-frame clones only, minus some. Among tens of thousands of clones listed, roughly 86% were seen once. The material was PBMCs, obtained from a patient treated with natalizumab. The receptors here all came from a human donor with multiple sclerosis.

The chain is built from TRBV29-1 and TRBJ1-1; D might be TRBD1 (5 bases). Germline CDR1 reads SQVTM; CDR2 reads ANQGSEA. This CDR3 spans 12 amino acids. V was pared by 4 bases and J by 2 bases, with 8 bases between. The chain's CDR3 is CSVGGGNTEAFF. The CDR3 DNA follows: TGCAGCGTTGGGGGCGGCAACACTGAAGCTTTCTTT. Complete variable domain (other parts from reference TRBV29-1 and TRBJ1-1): SAVISQKPSRDICQRGTSLTIQCQVDSQVTMMFWYRQQPGQSLTLIATANQGSEATYESGFVIDKFPISRPNLTFSTLTVSNMSPEDSSIYLCSVGGGNTEAFFGQGTRLTVV.

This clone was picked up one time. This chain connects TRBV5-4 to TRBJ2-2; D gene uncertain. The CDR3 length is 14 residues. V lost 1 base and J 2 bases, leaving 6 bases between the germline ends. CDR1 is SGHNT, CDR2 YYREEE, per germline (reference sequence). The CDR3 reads CASSLSANTGELFF. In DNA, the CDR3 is TGTGCCAGCAGCTTGAGTGCAAACACCGGGGAGCTGTTTTTT.

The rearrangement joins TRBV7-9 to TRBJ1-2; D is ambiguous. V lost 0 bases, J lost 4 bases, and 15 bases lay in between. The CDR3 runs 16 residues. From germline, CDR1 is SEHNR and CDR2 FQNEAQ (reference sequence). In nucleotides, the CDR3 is TGTGCCAGCAGCTTAGCGGCAAGTCGCTTATTCTATGGCTACACCTTC. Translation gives CASSLAASRLFYGYTF.

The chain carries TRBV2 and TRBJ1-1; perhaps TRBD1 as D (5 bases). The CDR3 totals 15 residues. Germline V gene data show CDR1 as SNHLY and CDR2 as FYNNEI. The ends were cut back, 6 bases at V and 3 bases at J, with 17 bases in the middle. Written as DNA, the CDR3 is TGTGCCAGCAGATACACAGGAGTAATGGACACTGAAGCTTTCTTT. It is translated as CASRYTGVMDTEAFF.

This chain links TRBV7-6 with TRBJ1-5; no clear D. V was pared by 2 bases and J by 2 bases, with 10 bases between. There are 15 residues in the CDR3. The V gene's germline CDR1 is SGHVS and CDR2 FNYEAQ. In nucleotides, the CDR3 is TGTGCCAGCAGCTTACTGAGTCGCGGCAATCAGCCCCAGCATTTT. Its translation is CASSLLSRGNQPQHF. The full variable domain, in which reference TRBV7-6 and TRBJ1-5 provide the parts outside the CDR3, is GAGVSQSPRYKVTKRGQDVALRCDPISGHVSLYWYRQALGQGPEFLTYFNYEAQQDKSGLPNDRFSAERPEGSISTLTIQRTEQRDSAMYRCASSLLSRGNQPQHFGDGTRLSIL.

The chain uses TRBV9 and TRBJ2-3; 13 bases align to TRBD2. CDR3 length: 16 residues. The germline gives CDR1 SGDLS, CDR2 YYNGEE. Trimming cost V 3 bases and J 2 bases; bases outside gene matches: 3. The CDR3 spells CASSAGTSGNTDTQYF. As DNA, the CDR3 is TGTGCCAGCAGCGCCGGGACTAGCGGGAACACAGATACGCAGTATTTT.

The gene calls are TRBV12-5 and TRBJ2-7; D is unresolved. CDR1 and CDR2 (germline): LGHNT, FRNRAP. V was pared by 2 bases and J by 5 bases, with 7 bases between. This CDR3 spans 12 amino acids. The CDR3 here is CASGLTLDEQYF. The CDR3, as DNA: TGTGCTAGTGGTTTGACCTTAGACGAGCAGTACTTC.

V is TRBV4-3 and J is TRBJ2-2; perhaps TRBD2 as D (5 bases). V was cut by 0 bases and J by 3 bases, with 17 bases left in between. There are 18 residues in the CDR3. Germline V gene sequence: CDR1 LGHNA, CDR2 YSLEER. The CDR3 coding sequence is TGCGCCAGCAGCCAAGATCGGGAATGGCAGGAGGACACCGGGGAGCTGTTTTTT. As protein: CASSQDREWQEDTGELFF.